This T cell receptor beta chain was found in a study of PD-L1 blockade in urothelial cancer. At the level of the study: In the patient group, about 85% of the roughly 29 were males with bladder-origin urothelial cancer.

This CDR3 region has 14 residues. V was clipped by 4 bases and J by 1 base; unmatched bases: 5. The germline CDR1 and CDR2 sequences are SQVTM and ANQGSEA. The study's findings and limits: When measured at 3 weeks, tumor-associated blood clones expanded more in durable-benefit patients. Sub-median blood TCR clonality before treatment predicted longer survival.

The time point is: peripheral blood 6 weeks after treatment start. Turning to this clone: The antigen remains undetermined.

PCRs each included synthetic TCR analog templates spiked in. Profiled with immunoSEQ multiplex PCR; TCRdb holds only in-frame clones, not every one. Among under 70,000 clones, around nine tenths were seen once, and the ten largest hold approximately 10%. Sequenced here: PBMCs, sampled around atezolizumab (anti-PD-L1) treatment. The TCR was taken from a man aged 60 to 69 with urothelial cancer. The V call is TRBV29-1, the J call TRBJ1-1; 8 nucleotides align to TRBD1. For the CDR3, the DNA is TGCAGCGTTGGTTGGACAGGGCCGAACACTGAAGCTTTCTTT. Its protein is CSVGWTGPNTEAFF.